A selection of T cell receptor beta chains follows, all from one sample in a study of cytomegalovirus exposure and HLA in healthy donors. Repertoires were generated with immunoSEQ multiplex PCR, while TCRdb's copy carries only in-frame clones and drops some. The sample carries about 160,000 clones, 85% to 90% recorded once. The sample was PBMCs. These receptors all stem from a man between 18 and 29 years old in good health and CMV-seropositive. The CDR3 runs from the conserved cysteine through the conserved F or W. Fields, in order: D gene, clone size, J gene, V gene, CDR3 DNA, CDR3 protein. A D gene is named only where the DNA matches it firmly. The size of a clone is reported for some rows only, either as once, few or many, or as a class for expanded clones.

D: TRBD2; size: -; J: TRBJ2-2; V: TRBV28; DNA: TGTGCCAGCAGTTTACGGGGGGGCACGGGGGAGCTGTTTTTT; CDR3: CASSLRGGTGELFF
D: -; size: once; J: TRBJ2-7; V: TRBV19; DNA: TGTGCCAGTAGTATAGCACAGGGGAGGTCCTACGAGCAGTACTTC; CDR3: CASSIAQGRSYEQYF
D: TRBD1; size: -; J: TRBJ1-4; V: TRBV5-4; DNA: TGTGCCAGCAGCTTAAAAGCAGGGGGCTTTGAGCTAGCAACTAATGAAAAACTGTTTTTT; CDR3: CASSLKAGGFELATNEKLFF
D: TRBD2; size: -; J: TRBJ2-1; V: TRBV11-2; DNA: TGTGCCAGCAGCTCCGTAGCGGGCCTTTACAATGAGCAGTTCTTC; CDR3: CASSSVAGLYNEQFF
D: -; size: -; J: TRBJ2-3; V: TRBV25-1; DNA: TGTGCCAGCAGTGAATTCTCGGGATGGTCAGATACGCAGTATTTT; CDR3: CASSEFSGWSDTQYF
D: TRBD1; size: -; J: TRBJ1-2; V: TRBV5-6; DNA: TGTGCCAGCAGCCCCGGACAGGGTGCCTATGGCTACACCTTC; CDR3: CASSPGQGAYGYTF
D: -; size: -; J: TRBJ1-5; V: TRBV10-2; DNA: TGCGCCAGCAGGGAGGGGGGGGATAGCAATCAGCCCCAGCATTTT; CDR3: CASREGGDSNQPQHF
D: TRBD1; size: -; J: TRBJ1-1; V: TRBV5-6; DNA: TGTGCCAGCAGTCGGGACAGTGAAGCTTTCTTT; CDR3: CASSRDSEAFF
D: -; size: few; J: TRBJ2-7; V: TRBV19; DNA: TGTGCCAGTAGCCAATCCTACGAGCAGTACTTC; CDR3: CASSQSYEQYF
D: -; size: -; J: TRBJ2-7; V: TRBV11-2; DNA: TGTGCCAGCAGCTTTGACAGAACCTACGAGCAGTACTTC; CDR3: CASSFDRTYEQYF
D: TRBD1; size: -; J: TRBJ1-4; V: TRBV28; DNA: TGTGCCAGCAGATCCCCAGGGGGTGCTAATGAAAAACTGTTTTTT; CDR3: CASRSPGGANEKLFF
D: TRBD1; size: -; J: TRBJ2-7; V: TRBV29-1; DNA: TGCAGCGTTGGTTCGACCGGGACAGGGGTCTCCTACGAGCAGTACTTC; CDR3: CSVGSTGTGVSYEQYF
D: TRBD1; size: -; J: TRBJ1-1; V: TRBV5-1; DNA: TGCGCCAGCAGCTTGAACCCGGGACAGGGAATTCTAATGAACACTGAAGCTTTCTTT; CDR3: CASSLNPGQGILMNTEAFF
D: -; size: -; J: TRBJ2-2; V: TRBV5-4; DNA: TGTGCCAGCAGCTTTGGGCAGGCGATTGACGGGGAGCTGTTTTTT; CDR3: CASSFGQAIDGELFF
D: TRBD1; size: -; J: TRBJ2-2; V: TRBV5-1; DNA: TGCGCCAGCAGCTCCGGGACAGCGAACACCGGGGAGCTGTTTTTT; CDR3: CASSSGTANTGELFF
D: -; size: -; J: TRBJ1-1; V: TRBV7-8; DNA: TGTGCCAGCAGCCTGATATTCACAGCGAACACTGAAGCTTTCTTT; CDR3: CASSLIFTANTEAFF
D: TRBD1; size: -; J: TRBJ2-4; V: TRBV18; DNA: TGTGCCAGCTCACCTCGGGGACAGGTTGGAAACATTCAGTACTTC; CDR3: CASSPRGQVGNIQYF
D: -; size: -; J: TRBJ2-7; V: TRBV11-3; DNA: TGTGCCAGCAGCTCCCGGGACAACTACGAGCAGTACTTC; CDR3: CASSSRDNYEQYF
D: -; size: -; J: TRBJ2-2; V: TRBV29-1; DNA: TGCAGCGCAAGGAGACAGACAAGAGGCGGGGAGCTGTTTTTT; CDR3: CSARRQTRGGELFF
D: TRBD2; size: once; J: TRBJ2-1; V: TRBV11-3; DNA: TGTGCCAGCAGCTATGATTTAGCGGGAAGTGAGCAGTTCTTC; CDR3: CASSYDLAGSEQFF
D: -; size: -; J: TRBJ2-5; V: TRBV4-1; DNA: TGCGCCAGCAGCCAGGGAGTGGGGGAGACCCAGTACTTC; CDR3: CASSQGVGETQYF
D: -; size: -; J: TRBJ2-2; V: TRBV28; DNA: TGTGCCAGCGGCAACGTGCGGGCGTCGAACACCGGGGAGCTGTTTTTT; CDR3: CASGNVRASNTGELFF
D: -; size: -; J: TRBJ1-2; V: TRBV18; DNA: TGTGCCAGCTCACCACAGGGGAACTATGGCTACACCTTC; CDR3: CASSPQGNYGYTF
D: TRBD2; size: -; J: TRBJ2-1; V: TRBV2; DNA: TGTGCCAGCTTAGAACTAGCGGGAGTAACCTACAATGAGCAGTTCTTC; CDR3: CASLELAGVTYNEQFF
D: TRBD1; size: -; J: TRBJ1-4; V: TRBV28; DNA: TGTGCCAGCAGTTTCGGGACAGGGGTAAAAAATGAAAAACTGTTTTTT; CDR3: CASSFGTGVKNEKLFF
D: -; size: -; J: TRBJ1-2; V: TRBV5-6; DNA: TGTGCCAGCAGCCACAGGGTGGGGGTGAACTATGGCTACACCTTC; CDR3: CASSHRVGVNYGYTF
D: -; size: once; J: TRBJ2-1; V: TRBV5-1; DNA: TGCGCCAGCAGCTTGGAGATCGCCAGGGTTAATGAGCAGTTCTTC; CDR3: CASSLEIARVNEQFF